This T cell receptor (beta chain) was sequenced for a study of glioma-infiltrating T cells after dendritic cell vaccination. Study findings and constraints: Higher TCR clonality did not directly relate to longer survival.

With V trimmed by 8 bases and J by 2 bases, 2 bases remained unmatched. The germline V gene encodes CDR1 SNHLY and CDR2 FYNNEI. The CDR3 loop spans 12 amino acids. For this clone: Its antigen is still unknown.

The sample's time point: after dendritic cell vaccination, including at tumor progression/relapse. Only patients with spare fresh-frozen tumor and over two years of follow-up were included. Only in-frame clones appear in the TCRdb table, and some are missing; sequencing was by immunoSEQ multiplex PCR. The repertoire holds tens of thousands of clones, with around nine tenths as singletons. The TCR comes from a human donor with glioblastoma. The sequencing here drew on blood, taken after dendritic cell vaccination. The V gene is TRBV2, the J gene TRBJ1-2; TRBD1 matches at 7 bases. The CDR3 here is CASGQENYGYTF. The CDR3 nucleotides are TGTGCCAGCGGACAGGAGAACTATGGCTACACCTTC.